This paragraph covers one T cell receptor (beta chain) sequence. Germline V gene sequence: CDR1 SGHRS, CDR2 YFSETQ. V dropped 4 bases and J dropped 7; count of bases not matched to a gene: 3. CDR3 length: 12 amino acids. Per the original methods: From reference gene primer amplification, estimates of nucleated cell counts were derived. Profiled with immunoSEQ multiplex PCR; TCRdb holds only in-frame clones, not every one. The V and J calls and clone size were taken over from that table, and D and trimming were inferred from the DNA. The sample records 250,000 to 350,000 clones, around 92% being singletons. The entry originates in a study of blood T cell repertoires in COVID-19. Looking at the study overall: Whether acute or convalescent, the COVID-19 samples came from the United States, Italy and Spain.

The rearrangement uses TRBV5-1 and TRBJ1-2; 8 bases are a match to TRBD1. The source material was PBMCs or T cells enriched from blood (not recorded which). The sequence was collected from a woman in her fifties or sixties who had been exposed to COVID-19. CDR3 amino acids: CASSPGQGGYTF. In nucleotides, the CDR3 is TGCGCCAGCAGCCCCGGACAGGGTGGCTACACCTTC.